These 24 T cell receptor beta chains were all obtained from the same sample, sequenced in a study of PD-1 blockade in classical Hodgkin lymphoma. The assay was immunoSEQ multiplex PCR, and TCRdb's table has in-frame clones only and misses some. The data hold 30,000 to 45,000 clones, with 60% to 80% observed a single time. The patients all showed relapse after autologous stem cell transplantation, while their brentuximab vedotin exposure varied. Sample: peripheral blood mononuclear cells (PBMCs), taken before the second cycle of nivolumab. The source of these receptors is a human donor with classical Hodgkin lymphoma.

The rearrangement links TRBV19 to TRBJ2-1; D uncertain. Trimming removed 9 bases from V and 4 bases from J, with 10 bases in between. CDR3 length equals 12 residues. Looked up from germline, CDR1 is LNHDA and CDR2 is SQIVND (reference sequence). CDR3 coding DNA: TGTGCCAGCGCTTCGAATTACAATGAGCAGTTCTTC. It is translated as CASASNYNEQFF.

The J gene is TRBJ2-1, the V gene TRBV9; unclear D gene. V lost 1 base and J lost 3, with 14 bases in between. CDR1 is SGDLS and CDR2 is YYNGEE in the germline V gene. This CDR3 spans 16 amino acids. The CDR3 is CASSVFDIENYNEQFF. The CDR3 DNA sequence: TGTGCCAGCAGCGTATTTGACATAGAAAACTACAATGAGCAGTTCTTC.

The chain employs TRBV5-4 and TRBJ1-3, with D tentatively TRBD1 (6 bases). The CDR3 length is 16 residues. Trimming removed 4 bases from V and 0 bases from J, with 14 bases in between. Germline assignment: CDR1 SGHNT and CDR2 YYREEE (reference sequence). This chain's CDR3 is CASSPGQTNSGNTIYF. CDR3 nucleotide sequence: TGTGCCAGCAGCCCTGGACAGACTAACTCTGGAAACACCATATATTTT.

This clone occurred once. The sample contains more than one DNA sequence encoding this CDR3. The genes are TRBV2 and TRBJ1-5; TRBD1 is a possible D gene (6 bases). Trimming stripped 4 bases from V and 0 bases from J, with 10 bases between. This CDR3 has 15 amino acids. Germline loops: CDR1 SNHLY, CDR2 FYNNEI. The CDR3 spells CASSGQGTSNQPQHF. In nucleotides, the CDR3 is TGTGCCAGCAGTGGGCAGGGGACTAGCAATCAGCCCCAGCATTTT.

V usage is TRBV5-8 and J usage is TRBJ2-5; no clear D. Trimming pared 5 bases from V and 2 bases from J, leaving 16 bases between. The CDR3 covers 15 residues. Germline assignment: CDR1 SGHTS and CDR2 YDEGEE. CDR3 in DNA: TGTGCCAGCAGACTACCGCGCAACCAACAAGAGACCCAGTACTTC. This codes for CASRLPRNQQETQYF.

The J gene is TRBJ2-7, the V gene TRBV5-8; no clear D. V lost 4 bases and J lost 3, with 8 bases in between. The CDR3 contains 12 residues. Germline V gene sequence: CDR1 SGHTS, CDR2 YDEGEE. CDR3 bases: TGTGCCAGCAGCCCGGACGGCTACGAGCAGTACTTC. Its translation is CASSPDGYEQYF. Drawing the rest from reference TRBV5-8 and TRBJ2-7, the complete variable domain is EAGVTQSPTHLIKTRGQQATLRCSPISGHTSVYWYQQALGLGLQFLLWYDEGEERNRGNFPPRFSGRQFPNYSSELNVNALELEDSALYLCASSPDGYEQYFGPGTRLTVT.

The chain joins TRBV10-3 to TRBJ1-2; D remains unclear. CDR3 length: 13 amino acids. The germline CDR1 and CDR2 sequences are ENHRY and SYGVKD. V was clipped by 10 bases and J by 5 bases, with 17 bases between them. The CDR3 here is CATTPGTTYGYTF. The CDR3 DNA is TGTGCCACCACCCCCGGAACAACTTATGGCTACACCTTC.

The CDR3 spells CASSDSPYGYTF. The CDR3 DNA reads as TGTGCCAGCTCGGACAGCCCCTATGGCTACACCTTC. This chain connects TRBV6-1 to TRBJ1-2; tentative D call: TRBD1 (6 bases). Per the germline V gene, CDR1 is MNHNS and CDR2 is SASEGT. V lost 8 bases, J lost 4 bases, and 11 bases lay in between. This CDR3 contains 12 residues.

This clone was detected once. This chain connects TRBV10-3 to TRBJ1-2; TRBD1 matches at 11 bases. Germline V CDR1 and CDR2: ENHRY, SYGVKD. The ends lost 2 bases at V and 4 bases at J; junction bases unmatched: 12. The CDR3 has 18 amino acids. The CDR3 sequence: CAISEGAGQGAPGYGYTF. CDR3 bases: TGTGCCATCAGTGAGGGGGCCGGACAGGGGGCGCCCGGCTATGGCTACACCTTC.

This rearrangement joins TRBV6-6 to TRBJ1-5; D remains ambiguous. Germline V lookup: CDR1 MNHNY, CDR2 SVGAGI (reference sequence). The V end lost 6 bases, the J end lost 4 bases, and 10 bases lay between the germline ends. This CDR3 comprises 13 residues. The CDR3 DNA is TGTGCCAGCAGCCTACAGTGGAATCAGCCCCAGCATTTT. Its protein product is CASSLQWNQPQHF.

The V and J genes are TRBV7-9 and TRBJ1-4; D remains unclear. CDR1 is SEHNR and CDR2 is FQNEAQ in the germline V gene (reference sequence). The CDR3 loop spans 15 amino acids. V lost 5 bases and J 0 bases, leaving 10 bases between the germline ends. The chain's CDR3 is CASSAGIATNEKLFF. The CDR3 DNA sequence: TGTGCCAGCAGCGCCGGAATCGCAACTAATGAAAAACTGTTTTTT. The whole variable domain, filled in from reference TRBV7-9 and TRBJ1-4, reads DTGVSQNPRHKITKRGQNVTFRCDPISEHNRLYWYRQTLGQGPEFLTYFQNEAQLEKSRLLSDRFSAERPKGSFSTLEIQRTEQGDSAMYLCASSAGIATNEKLFFGSGTQLSVL.

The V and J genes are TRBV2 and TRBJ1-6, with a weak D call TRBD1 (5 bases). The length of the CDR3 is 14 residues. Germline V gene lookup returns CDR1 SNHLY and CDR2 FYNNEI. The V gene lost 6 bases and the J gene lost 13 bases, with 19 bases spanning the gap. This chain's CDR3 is CASRGDGGPAPLHF. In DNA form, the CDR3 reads TGTGCCAGCAGGGGGGACGGAGGACCGGCTCCCCTCCACTTT.

CDR3 sequence: CASSSRGGLQETQYF. CDR3 DNA: TGTGCCAGCAGCTCCAGAGGGGGACTCCAAGAGACCCAGTACTTC. V and J are TRBV7-9 and TRBJ2-5; perhaps D is TRBD1 or TRBD2 (6 bases each). Trimming removed 4 bases from V and 1 base from J, with 13 bases in between. CDR1 is SEHNR, CDR2 FQNEAQ, per germline (reference sequence). This CDR3 region has 15 residues.

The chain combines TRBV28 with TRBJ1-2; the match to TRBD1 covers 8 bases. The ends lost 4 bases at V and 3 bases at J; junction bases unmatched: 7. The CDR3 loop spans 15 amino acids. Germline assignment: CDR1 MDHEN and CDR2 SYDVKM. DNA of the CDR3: TGTGCCAGCAGTTCGTCAGGGGGCGCTGACTATGGCTACACCTTC. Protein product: CASSSSGGADYGYTF.

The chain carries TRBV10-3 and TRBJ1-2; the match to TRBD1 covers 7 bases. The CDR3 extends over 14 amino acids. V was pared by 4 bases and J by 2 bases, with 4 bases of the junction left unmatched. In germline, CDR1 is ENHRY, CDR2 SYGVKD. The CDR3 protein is CAISATGQNYGYTF. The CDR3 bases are TGTGCCATCAGTGCTACGGGACAGAACTATGGCTACACCTTC.

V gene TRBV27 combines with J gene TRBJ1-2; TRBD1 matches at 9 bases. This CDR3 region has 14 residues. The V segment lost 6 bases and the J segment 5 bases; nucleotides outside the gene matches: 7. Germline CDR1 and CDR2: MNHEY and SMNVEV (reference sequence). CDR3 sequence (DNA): TGTGCCAGCAGCCCCCGGGACAGGGTTTATGGCTACACCTTC. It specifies CASSPRDRVYGYTF.

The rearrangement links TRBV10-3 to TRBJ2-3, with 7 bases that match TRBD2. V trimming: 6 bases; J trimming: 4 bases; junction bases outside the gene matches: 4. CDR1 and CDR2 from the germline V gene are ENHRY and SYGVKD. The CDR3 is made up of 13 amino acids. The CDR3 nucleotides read TGTGCCATCAGGGGAACTAGCGCAGATACGCAGTATTTT. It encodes CAIRGTSADTQYF.

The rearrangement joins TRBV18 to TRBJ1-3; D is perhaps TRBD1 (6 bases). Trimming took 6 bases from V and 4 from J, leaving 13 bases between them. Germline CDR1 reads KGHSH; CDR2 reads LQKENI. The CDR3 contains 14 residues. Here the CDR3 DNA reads TGTGCCAGCTCGTATACAGGGAACGGAAACACCATATATTTT. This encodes CASSYTGNGNTIYF.

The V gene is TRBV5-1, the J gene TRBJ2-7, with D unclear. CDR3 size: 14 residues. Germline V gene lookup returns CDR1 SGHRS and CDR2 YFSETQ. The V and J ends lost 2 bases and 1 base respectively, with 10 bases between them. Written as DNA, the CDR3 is TGCGCCAGCAGCTTAGAAGTACAGTCCTACGAGCAGTACTTC. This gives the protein CASSLEVQSYEQYF.

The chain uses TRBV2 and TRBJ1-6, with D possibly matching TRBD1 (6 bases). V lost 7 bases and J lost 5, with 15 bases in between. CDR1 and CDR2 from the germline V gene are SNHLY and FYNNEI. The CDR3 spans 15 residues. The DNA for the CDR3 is TGTGCCAGCAAGATACAGGGTCTGGATAATTCACCCCTCCACTTT. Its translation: CASKIQGLDNSPLHF.

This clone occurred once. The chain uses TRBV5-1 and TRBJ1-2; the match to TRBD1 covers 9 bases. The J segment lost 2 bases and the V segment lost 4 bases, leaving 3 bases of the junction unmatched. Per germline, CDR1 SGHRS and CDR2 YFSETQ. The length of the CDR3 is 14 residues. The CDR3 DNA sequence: TGCGCCAGCAGCAGGACAGGGGACAACTATGGCTACACCTTC. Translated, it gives CASSRTGDNYGYTF.

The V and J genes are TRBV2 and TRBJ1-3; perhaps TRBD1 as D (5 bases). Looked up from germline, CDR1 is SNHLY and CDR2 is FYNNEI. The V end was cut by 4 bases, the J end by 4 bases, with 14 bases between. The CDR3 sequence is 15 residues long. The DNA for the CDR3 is TGTGCCAGCAGTGCGCAGGGCGGTGTGGGAAACACCATATATTTT. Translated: CASSAQGGVGNTIYF.

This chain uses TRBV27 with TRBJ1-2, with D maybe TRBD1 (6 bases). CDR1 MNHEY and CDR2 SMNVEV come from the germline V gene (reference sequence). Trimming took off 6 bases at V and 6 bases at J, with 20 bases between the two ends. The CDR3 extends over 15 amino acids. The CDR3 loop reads CASRPSGGGLHGYTF. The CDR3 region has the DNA TGTGCCAGCAGGCCCTCCGGGGGCGGGTTACATGGCTACACCTTC.

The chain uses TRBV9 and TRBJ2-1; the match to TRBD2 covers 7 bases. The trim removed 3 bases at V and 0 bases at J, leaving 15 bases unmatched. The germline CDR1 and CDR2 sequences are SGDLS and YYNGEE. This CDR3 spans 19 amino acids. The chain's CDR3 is CASSASRGDRIDSYNEQFF. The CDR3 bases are TGTGCCAGCAGCGCCAGCCGGGGGGACCGTATTGACTCCTACAATGAGCAGTTCTTC. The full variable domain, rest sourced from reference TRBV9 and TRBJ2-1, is DSGVTQTPKHLITATGQRVTLRCSPRSGDLSVYWYQQSLDQGLQFLIQYYNGEERAKGNILERFSAQQFPDLHSELNLSSLELGDSALYFCASSASRGDRIDSYNEQFFGPGTRLTVL.